The 13 T cell receptor beta chains reported below all come from one sample, sequenced in a study of T cell responses to AZD1222 COVID-19 vaccine. Clones were sequenced by immunoSEQ multiplex PCR, and TCRdb holds only the in-frame ones, with some missing. Among 150,000 to 200,000 clones listed, about 94% were seen once. The material was peripheral blood, obtained on day 0 of AZD1222 vaccination. The receptors originated from an adult in good health.

The gene calls are TRBV4-2 and TRBJ1-1; 11 bases fit TRBD1. V trimming: 0 bases; J trimming: 8 bases; junction bases outside the gene matches: 5. The CDR3 covers 15 residues. Germline lookup yields CDR1 LGHNA and CDR2 YNFKEQ. The CDR3 DNA is TGTGCCAGCAGCCAAGAGGGACAGGGGGATGAGGAAGCTTTCTTT. Translated, it gives CASSQEGQGDEEAFF.

The chain carries TRBV29-1 and TRBJ2-3, with 8 positions matching TRBD2. Germline V gene sequence: CDR1 SQVTM, CDR2 ANQGSEA. Trimming took 2 bases from V and 3 from J; bases not matched to a gene: 4. CDR3 length equals 14 residues. CDR3 sequence (DNA): TGCAGCGTTGAAAGGCGGGAGGCAACAGATACGCAGTATTTT. Its translation is CSVERREATDTQYF.

The rearrangement links TRBV5-4 to TRBJ2-2; 7 bases fit TRBD1. The germline V gene has CDR1 SGHNT and CDR2 YYREEE (reference sequence). This CDR3 comprises 16 residues. J was trimmed by 4 bases and V by 2 bases; bases with no gene match: 8. CDR3 region: CASSLFRRQGTGELFF. CDR3 bases: TGTGCCAGCAGCTTATTTCGGAGACAGGGCACCGGGGAGCTGTTTTTT.

J is TRBJ2-1 and V is TRBV28, with D perhaps TRBD2 (6 bases). Deletions cut 3 bases from V and 7 bases from J, with 10 bases between. The CDR3 has 13 residues. From germline, CDR1 is MDHEN and CDR2 SYDVKM. In DNA form, the CDR3 reads TGTGCCAGCAGTTTTGTCCGGGAGAATGAGCAGTTCTTC. This codes for CASSFVRENEQFF.

This clone came up once. V and J are TRBV2 and TRBJ1-5, with 7 bases lining up with TRBD1. There are 15 residues in the CDR3. Trimming removed 5 bases from V and 4 bases from J; junction bases left unmatched: 8. Per the germline V gene, CDR1 is SNHLY and CDR2 is FYNNEI. The CDR3 here is CASSPYGQANQPQHF. The CDR3 bases are TGTGCCAGCAGTCCTTACGGACAGGCAAATCAGCCCCAGCATTTT.

CDR3 in DNA: TGTGCCAGCAGCGCCGGACCGTACACCGGGGAGCTGTTTTTT. Translated, it gives CASSAGPYTGELFF. V is TRBV7-3 and J is TRBJ2-2; no reliable D call. From germline, CDR1 is SGHTA and CDR2 FQGTGA. Trimming removed 5 bases at V and 3 bases at J, with 10 bases between. The CDR3 consists of 14 residues.

The genes are TRBV11-2 and TRBJ2-7, with D perhaps being TRBD1 or TRBD2 (5 bases each). This CDR3 is built from 15 residues. V lost 1 base and J lost 3, with 13 bases in between. From germline, CDR1 is SGHAT and CDR2 FQNNGV. The CDR3 DNA sequence: TGTGCCAGCAGCTTAGCCGGGACCACGCACTACGAGCAGTACTTC. It is translated as CASSLAGTTHYEQYF.

V gene TRBV5-1 combines with J gene TRBJ2-7; TRBD1 might be the D (6 bases). Per the germline V gene, CDR1 is SGHRS and CDR2 is YFSETQ. V was pared by 3 bases and J by 5 bases, with 15 bases between. This CDR3 is built from 14 residues. CDR3 sequence reads: CASSSAGTHDEQYF. The CDR3 DNA reads as TGCGCCAGCAGCTCGGCCGGGACACACGACGAGCAGTACTTC. The variable domain in full, completed from reference TRBV5-1 and TRBJ2-7, reads KAGVTQTPRYLIKTRGQQVTLSCSPISGHRSVSWYQQTPGQGLQFLFEYFSETQRNKGNFPGRFSGRQFSNSRSEMNVSTLELGDSALYLCASSSAGTHDEQYFGPGTRLTVT.

This clone was seen a single time. The chain uses TRBV7-8 and TRBJ2-5; 7 bases map to TRBD2. Germline trimming cut 5 bases from V and 7 bases from J; bases unmatched to any gene: 10. The germline V gene encodes CDR1 SGHVS and CDR2 FQNEAQ. The CDR3 loop spans 14 amino acids. The CDR3 region has the DNA TGTGCCAGCAGCCCTAATACGGGCGGGGGGACCCAGTACTTC. As protein: CASSPNTGGGTQYF.

The chain carries TRBV3-1 (or the pseudogene TRBV3-2) and TRBJ2-7; D is possibly TRBD1 (6 bases). Looked up from germline, CDR1 is LGHDT and CDR2 is YNNKEL (reference sequence). Trimming removed 2 bases from V and 6 bases from J, with 17 bases in between. The CDR3 is 15 amino acids. The CDR3 DNA reads TGTGCCAGCAGCCAAATGGGTGAGGGGGTACGCGAGCAGTACTTC. Its translation: CASSQMGEGVREQYF.

V usage is TRBV24-1 and J usage is TRBJ2-3; D unresolved. This CDR3 is built from 13 residues. V lost 4 bases and J lost 7, with 11 bases in between. In germline, CDR1 is KGHDR, CDR2 SFDVKD. As DNA, the CDR3 is TGTGCCACCAGTGACCCCGGCCATAATACGCAGTATTTT. Translation gives CATSDPGHNTQYF.

The gene calls are TRBV12-5 and TRBJ1-5, with D uncertain. Germline V gives CDR1 LGHNT, CDR2 FRNRAP. V lost 8 bases and J 0 bases, leaving 5 bases between the germline ends. The CDR3 consists of 12 residues. CDR3 amino acids: CASRASNQPQHF. The CDR3 DNA sequence: TGTGCTAGTCGGGCTAGCAATCAGCCCCAGCATTTT. Full variable domain (outside the CDR3, taken from reference TRBV12-5 and TRBJ1-5): DARVTQTPRHKVTEMGQEVTMRCQPILGHNTVFWYRQTMMQGLELLAYFRNRAPLDDSGMPKDRFSAEMPDATLATLKIQPSEPRDSAVYFCASRASNQPQHFGDGTRLSIL.

The chain combines TRBV6-4 with TRBJ2-3; TRBD2 matches at 7 bases. Unmatched junction bases numbered 4, after V lost 3 bases and J lost 1 base. CDR1 and CDR2 (germline): MRHNA, SNTAGT. CDR3 length: 15 residues. For the CDR3, the DNA is TGTGCCAGCAGTGAAACTACTAGCGGCACAGATACGCAGTATTTT. The encoded protein is CASSETTSGTDTQYF.